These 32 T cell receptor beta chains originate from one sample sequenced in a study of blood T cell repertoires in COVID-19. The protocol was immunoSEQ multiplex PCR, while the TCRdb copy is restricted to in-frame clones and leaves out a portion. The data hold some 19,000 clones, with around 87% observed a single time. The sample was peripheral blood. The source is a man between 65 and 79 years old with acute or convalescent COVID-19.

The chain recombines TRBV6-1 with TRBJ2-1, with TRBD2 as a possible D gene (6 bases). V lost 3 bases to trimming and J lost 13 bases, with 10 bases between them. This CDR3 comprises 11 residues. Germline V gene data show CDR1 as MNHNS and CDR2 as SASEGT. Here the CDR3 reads CASSDRGSQFF. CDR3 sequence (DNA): TGTGCCAGCAGTGACCGGGGGTCCCAGTTCTTC.

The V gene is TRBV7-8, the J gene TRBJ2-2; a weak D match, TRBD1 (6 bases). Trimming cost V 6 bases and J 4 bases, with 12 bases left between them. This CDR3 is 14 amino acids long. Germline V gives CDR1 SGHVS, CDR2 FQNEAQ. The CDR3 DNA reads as TGTGCCAGCAGATTCGGACAGTTCACCGGGGAGCTGTTTTTT. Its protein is CASRFGQFTGELFF.

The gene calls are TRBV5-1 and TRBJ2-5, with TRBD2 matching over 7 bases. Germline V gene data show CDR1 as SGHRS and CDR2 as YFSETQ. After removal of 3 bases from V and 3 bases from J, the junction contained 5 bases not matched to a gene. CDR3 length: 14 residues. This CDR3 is CASSSYLAEETQYF. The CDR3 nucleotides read TGCGCCAGCAGCTCCTACCTAGCGGAAGAGACCCAGTACTTC. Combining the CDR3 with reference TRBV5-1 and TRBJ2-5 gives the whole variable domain KAGVTQTPRYLIKTRGQQVTLSCSPISGHRSVSWYQQTPGQGLQFLFEYFSETQRNKGNFPGRFSGRQFSNSRSEMNVSTLELGDSALYLCASSSYLAEETQYFGPGTRLLVL.

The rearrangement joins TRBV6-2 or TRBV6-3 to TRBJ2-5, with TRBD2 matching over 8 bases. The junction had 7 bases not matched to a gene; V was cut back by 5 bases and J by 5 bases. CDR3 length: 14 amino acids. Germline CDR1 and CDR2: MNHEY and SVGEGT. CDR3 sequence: CASSTEPGGETQYF. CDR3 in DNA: TGTGCCAGCAGTACGGAACCGGGGGGGGAGACCCAGTACTTC.

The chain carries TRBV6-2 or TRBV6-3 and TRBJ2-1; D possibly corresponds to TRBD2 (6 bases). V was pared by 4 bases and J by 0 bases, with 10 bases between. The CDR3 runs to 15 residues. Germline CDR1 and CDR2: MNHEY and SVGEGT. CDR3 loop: CASSLADNSYNEQFF. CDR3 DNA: TGTGCCAGCAGTTTAGCGGATAACTCCTACAATGAGCAGTTCTTC.

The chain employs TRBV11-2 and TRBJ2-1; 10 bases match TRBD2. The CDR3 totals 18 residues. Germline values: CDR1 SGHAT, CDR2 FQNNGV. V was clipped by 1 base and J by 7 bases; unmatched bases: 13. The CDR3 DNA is TGTGCCAGCAGCTTAGTGGGACTAGCGCCACCGTCTCGTAATGAGCAGTTCTTC. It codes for CASSLVGLAPPSRNEQFF.

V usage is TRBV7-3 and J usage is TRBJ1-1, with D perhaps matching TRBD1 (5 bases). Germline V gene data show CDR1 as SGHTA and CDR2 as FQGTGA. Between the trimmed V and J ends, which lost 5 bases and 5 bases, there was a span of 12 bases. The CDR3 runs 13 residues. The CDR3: CASSDGHLTEAFF. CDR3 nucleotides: TGTGCCAGCAGCGACGGACATCTAACTGAAGCTTTCTTT.

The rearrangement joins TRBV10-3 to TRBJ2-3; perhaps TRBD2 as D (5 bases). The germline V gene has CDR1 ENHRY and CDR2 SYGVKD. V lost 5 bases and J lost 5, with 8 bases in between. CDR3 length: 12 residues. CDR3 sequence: CAISFGGDTQYF. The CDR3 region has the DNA TGTGCCATCAGTTTTGGAGGAGATACGCAGTATTTT.

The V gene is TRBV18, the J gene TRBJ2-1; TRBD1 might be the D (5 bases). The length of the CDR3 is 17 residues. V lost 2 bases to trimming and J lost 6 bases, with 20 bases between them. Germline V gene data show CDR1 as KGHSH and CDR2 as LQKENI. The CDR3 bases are TGTGCCAGCTCACCAGAGGTCGCAGGGTCGTTCTCCAATGAGCAGTTCTTC. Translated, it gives CASSPEVAGSFSNEQFF.

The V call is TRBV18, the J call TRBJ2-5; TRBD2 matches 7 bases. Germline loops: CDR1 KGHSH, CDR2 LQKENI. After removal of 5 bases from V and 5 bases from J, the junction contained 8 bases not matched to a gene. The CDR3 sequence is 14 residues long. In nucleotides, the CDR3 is TGTGCCAGCTCAGCAACGAGGGAGGGCGAGACCCAGTACTTC. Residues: CASSATREGETQYF. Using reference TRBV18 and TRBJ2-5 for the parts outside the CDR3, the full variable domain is NAGVMQNPRHLVRRRGQEARLRCSPMKGHSHVYWYRQLPEEGLKFMVYLQKENIIDESGMPKERFSAEFPKEGPSILRIQQVVRGDSAAYFCASSATREGETQYFGPGTRLLVL.

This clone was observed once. The CDR3 bases are TGCGCCAGCAGCTCAGGGGGCGTTGACACCGGGGAGCTGTTTTTT. It specifies CASSSGGVDTGELFF. The chain recombines TRBV5-1 with TRBJ2-2, with 8 bases lining up with TRBD1. CDR3 length equals 15 residues. Germline V gene lookup returns CDR1 SGHRS and CDR2 YFSETQ. With V trimmed by 3 bases and J by 3 bases, 4 bases remained unmatched.

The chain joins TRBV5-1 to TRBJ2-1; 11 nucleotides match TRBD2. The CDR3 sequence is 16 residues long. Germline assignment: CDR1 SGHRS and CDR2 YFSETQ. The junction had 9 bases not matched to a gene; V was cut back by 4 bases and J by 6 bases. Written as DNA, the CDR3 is TGCGCCAGCAGCCCGAGGGGACTAGCGGAAGCCAATGAGCAGTTCTTC. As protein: CASSPRGLAEANEQFF.

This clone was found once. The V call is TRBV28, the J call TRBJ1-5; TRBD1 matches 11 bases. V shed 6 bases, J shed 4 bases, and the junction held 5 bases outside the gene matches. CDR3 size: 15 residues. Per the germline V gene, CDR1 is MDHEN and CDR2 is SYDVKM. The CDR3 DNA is TGTGCCAGCAGCTCCGGGACAGGGGGGAATCAGCCCCAGCATTTT. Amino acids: CASSSGTGGNQPQHF.

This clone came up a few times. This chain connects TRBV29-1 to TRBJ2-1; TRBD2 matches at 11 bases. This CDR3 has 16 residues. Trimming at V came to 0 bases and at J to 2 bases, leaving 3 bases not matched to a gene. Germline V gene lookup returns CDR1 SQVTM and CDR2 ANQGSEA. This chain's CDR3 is CSVEEATSGTYNEQFF. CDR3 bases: TGCAGCGTTGAAGAAGCGACTAGCGGGACCTACAATGAGCAGTTCTTC.

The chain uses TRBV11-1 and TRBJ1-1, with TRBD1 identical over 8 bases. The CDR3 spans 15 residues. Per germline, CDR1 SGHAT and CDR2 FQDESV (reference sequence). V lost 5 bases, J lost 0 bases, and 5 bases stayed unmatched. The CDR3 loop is CASSTRTGLNTEAFF. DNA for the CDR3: TGTGCCAGCAGCACCCGGACAGGGTTGAACACTGAAGCTTTCTTT.

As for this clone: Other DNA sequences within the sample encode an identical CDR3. The DNA of the CDR3 is TGTGCCAGCAGTTTGGGGGAGGCGACTGAAGCTTTCTTT. Its protein product is CASSLGEATEAFF. The chain joins TRBV27 to TRBJ1-1, with D tentatively TRBD1 (5 bases). The CDR3 runs 13 residues. V was clipped by 3 bases and J by 5 bases, with 10 bases between them. Germline CDR1 reads MNHEY; CDR2 reads SMNVEV (reference sequence).

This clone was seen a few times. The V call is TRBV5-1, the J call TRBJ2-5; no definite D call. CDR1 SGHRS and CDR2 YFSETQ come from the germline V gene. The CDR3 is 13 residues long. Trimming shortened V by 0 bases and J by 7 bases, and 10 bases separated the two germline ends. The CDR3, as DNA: TGCGCCAGCAGCTTGGAACTGTCAGGGACCCAGTACTTC. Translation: CASSLELSGTQYF. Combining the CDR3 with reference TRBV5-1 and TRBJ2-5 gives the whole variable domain KAGVTQTPRYLIKTRGQQVTLSCSPISGHRSVSWYQQTPGQGLQFLFEYFSETQRNKGNFPGRFSGRQFSNSRSEMNVSTLELGDSALYLCASSLELSGTQYFGPGTRLLVL.

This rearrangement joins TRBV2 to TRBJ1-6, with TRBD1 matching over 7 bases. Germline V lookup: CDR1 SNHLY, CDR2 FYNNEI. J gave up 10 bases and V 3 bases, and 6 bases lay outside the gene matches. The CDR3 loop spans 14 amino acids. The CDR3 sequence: CASSDQGGESPLHF. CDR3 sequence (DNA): TGTGCCAGCAGTGATCAAGGGGGCGAGTCACCCCTCCACTTT.

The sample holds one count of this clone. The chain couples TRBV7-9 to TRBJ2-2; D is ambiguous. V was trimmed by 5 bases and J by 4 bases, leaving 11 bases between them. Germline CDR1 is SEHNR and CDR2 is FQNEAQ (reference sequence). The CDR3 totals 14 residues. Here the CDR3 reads CASSVDSTTGELFF. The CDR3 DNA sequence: TGTGCCAGCAGCGTCGACTCGACCACCGGGGAGCTGTTTTTT.

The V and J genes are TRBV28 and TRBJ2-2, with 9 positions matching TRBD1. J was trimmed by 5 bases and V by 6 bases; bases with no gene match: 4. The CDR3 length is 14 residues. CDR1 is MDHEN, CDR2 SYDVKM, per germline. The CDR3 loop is CASRQGAPTGELFF. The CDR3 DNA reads TGTGCCAGCAGACAGGGGGCCCCGACCGGGGAGCTGTTTTTT.

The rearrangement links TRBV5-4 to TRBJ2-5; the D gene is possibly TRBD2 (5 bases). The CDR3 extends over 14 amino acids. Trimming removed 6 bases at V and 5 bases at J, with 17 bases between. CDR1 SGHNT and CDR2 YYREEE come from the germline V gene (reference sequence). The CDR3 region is CASTIAGGRETQYF. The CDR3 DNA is TGTGCCAGCACCATCGCGGGCGGAAGGGAGACCCAGTACTTC.

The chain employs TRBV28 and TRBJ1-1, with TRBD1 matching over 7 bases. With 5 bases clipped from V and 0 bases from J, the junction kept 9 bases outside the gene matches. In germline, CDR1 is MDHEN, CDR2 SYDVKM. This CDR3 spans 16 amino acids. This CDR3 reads CASSADTGVLNTEAFF. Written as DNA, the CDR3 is TGTGCCAGCAGTGCGGATACAGGGGTCTTGAACACTGAAGCTTTCTTT.

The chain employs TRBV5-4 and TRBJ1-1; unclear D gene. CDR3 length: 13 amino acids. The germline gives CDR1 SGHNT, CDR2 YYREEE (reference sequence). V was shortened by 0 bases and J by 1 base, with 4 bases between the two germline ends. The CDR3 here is CASSLDRNTEAFF. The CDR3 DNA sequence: TGTGCCAGCAGCTTGGACAGGAACACTGAAGCTTTCTTT.

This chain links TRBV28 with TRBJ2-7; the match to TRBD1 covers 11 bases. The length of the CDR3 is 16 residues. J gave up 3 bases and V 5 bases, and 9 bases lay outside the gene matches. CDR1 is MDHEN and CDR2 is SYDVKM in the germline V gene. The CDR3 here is CASSLPGTGGFYEQYF. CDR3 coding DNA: TGTGCCAGCAGTCTCCCCGGGACAGGGGGTTTCTACGAGCAGTACTTC.

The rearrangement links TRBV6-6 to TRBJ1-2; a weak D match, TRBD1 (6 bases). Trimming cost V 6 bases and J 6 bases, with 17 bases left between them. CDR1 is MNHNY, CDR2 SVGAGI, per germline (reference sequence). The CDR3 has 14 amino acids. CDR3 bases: TGTGCCAGCAGCCCTACAGGGAACTTCCATGGCTACACCTTC. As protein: CASSPTGNFHGYTF.

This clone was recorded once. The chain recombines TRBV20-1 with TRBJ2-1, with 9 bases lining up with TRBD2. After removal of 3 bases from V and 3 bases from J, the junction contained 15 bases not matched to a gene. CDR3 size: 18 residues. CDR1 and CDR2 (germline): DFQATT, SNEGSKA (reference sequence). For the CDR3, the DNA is TGCAGTGCTAGTGGGGCTAGCGGGATCCTTGAGGACTACAATGAGCAGTTCTTC. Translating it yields CSASGASGILEDYNEQFF.

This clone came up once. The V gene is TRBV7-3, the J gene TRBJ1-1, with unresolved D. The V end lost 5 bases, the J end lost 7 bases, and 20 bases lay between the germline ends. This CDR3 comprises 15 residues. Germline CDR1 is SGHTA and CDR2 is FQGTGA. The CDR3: CASSKNSGDGNEAFF. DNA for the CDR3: TGTGCCAGCAGCAAGAATTCCGGAGACGGAAATGAAGCTTTCTTT.

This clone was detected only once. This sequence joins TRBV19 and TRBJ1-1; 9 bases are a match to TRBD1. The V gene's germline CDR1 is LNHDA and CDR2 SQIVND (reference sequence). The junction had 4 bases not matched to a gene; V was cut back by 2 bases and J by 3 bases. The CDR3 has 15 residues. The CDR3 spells CASSIRGDRDTEAFF. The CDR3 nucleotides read TGTGCCAGTAGTATACGAGGGGACAGGGACACTGAAGCTTTCTTT.

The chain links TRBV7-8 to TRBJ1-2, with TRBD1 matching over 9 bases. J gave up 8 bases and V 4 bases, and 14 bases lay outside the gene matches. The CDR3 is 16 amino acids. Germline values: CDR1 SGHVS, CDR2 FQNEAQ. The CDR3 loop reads CASSYKPGTGRGGYTF. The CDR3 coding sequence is TGTGCCAGCAGCTACAAACCCGGGACAGGGCGTGGAGGCTACACCTTC.

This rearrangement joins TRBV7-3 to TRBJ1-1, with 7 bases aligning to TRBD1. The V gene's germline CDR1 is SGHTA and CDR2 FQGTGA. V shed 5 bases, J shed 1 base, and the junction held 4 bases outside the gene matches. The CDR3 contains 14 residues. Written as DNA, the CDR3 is TGTGCCAGCAGCAGTCAGGGGGGGAACACTGAAGCTTTCTTT. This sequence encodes CASSSQGGNTEAFF.

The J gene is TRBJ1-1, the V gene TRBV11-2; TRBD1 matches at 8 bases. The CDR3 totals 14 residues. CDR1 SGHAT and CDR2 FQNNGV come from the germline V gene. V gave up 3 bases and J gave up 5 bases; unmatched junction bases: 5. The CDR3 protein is CASSLSGGRTEAFF. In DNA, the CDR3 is TGTGCCAGCAGCTTGTCAGGGGGCCGGACTGAAGCTTTCTTT.

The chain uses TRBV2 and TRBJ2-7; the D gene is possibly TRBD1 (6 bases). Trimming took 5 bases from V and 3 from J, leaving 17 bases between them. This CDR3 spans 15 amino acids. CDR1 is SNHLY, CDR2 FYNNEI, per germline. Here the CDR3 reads CASSRTGTIRYEQYF. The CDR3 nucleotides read TGTGCCAGCAGTAGAACCGGGACAATCCGCTACGAGCAGTACTTC.